This T cell receptor beta chain appears in the sequencing data of a study of T cells after yellow fever vaccination. 5'RACE template switching produced TCR cDNA carrying a universal primer site and UMIs. TCRdb analysed the 5' RACE reads with MiXCR anew, one entry per CDR3 protein. Of about 220,000 distinct CDR3 sequences listed, approximately 3.2% are singletons. Findings of the study overall: Clones that expanded after primary vaccination mostly reappeared after the booster (approximately 96% CD4, 75% to 90% CD8). The secondary response showed a weaker magnitude and a faster peak, day 5 versus 15.

A word on this clonotype: Antigen: not known.

The germline gives CDR1 MNHEY, CDR2 SVGEGT. The trim removed 5 bases at V and 16 bases at J, leaving 7 bases unmatched. This CDR3 has 11 amino acids. The starting material was CD4+ T cells sorted from PBMCs, obtained 10 days after the yellow fever booster vaccination. The chain employs TRBV6-2 or TRBV6-3 and TRBJ2-1; 8 nucleotides match TRBD1. The receptor was derived from a man in his late teens or twenties who received the YFV17D yellow fever vaccine. The CDR3 coding sequence is TGTGCCAGCAGTCACCGGGACAGGCAATTCTTC. It codes for CASSHRDRQFF.